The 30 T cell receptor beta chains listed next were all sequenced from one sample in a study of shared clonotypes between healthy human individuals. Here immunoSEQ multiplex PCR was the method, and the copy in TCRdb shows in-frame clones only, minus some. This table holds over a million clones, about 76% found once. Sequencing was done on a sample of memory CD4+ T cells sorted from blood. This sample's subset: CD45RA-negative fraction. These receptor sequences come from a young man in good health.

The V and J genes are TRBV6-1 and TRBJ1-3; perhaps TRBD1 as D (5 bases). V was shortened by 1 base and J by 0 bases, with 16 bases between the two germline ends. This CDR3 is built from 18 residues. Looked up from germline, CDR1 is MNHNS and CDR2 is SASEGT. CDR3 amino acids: CASSEVSLGGDSGNTIYF. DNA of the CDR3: TGTGCCAGCAGTGAAGTGTCCCTCGGGGGGGACTCTGGAAACACCATATATTTT.

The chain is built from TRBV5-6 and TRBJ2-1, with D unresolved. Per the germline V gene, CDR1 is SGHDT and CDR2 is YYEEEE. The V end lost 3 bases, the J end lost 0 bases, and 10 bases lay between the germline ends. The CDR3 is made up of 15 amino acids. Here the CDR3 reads CASSSGFSSYNEQFF. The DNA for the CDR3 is TGTGCCAGCAGCTCGGGTTTTAGCTCCTACAATGAGCAGTTCTTC.

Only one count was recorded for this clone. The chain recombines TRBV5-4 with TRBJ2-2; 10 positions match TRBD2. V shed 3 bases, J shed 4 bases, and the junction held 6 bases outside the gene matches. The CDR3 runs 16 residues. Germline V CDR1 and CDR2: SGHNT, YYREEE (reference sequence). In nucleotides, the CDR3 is TGTGCCAGCAGCTCGAGCGGGGGGGCGGTCACCGGGGAGCTGTTTTTT. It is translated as CASSSSGGAVTGELFF.

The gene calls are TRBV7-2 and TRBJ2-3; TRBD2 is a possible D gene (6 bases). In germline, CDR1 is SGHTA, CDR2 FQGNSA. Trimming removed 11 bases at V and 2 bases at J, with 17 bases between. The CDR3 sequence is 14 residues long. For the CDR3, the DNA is TGTGCCGGCGGACGGGACTGGGACACAGATACGCAGTATTTT. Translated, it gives CAGGRDWDTDTQYF.

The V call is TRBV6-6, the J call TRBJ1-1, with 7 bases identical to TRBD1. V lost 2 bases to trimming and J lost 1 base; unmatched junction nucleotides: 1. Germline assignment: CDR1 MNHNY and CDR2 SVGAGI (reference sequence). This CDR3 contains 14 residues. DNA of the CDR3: TGTGCCAGCAGTTACACAGGGGCGAACACTGAAGCTTTCTTT. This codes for CASSYTGANTEAFF.

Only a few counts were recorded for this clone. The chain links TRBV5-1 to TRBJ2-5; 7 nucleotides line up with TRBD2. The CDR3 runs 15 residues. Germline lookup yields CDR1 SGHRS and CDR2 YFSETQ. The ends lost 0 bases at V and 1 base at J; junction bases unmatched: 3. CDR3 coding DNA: TGCGCCAGCAGCTTGGACCAGCGGGGCCAAGAGACCCAGTACTTC. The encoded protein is CASSLDQRGQETQYF.

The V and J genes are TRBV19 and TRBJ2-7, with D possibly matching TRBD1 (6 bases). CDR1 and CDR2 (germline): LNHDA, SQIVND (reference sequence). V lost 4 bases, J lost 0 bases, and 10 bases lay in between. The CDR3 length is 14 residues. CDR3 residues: CASSTWDNSYEQYF. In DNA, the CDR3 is TGTGCCAGTAGTACCTGGGACAACTCCTACGAGCAGTACTTC. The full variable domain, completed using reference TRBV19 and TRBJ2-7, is DGGITQSPKYLFRKEGQNVTLSCEQNLNHDAMYWYRQDPGQGLRLIYYSQIVNDFQKGDIAEGYSVSREKKESFPLTVTSAQKNPTAFYLCASSTWDNSYEQYFGPGTRLTVT.

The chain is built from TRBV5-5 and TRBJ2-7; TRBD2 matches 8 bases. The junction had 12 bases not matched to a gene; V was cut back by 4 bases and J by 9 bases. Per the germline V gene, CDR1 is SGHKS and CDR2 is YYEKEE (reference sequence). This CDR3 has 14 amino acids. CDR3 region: CASSPDPRAGGQYF. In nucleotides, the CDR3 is TGTGCCAGCAGCCCCGACCCCAGGGCGGGAGGGCAGTACTTC.

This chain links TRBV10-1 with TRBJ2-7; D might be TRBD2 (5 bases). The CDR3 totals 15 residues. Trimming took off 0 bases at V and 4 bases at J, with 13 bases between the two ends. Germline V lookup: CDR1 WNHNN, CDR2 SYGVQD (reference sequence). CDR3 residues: CASSESGVLSYEQYF. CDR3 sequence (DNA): TGCGCCAGCAGTGAGTCGGGAGTTCTAAGTTACGAGCAGTACTTC.

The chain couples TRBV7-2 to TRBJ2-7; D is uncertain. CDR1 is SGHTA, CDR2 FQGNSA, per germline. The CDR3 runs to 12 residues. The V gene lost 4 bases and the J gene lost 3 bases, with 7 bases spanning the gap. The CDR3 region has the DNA TGTGCCAGCAGCTCGGACGGCTACGAGCAGTACTTC. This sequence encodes CASSSDGYEQYF.

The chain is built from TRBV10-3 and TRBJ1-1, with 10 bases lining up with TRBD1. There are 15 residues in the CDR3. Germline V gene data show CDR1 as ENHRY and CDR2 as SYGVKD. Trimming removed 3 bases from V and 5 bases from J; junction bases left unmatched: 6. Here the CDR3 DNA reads TGTGCCATCAGTGAAACAGGACAGGGGGGGACTGAAGCTTTCTTT. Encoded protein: CAISETGQGGTEAFF.

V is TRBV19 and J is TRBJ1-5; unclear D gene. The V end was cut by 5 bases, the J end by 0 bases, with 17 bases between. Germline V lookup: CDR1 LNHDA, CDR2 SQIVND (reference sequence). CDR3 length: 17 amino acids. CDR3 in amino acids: CASSFQRRENSNQPQHF. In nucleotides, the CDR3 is TGTGCCAGTAGTTTCCAGCGCCGGGAAAATAGCAATCAGCCCCAGCATTTT.

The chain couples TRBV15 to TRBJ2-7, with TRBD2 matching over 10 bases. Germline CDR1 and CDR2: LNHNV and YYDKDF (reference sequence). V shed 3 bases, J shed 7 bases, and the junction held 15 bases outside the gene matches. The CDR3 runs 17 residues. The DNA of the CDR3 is TGTGCCACCAGCAGCAGGGGACTAGCGCAGGATGGGCGTGAGCAGTACTTC. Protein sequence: CATSSRGLAQDGREQYF.

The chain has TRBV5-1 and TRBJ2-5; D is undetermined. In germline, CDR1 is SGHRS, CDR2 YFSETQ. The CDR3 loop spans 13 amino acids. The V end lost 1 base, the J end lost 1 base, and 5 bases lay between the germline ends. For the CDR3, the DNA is TGCGCCAGCAGCTTGAGTAGCCAAGAGACCCAGTACTTC. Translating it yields CASSLSSQETQYF. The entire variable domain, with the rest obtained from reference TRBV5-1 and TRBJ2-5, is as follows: KAGVTQTPRYLIKTRGQQVTLSCSPISGHRSVSWYQQTPGQGLQFLFEYFSETQRNKGNFPGRFSGRQFSNSRSEMNVSTLELGDSALYLCASSLSSQETQYFGPGTRLLVL.

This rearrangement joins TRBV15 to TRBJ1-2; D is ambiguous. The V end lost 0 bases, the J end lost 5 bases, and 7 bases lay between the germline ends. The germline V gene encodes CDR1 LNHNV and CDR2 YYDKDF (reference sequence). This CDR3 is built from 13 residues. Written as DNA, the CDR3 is TGTGCCACCAGCAGAGAAGCGGGATATGGCTACACCTTC. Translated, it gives CATSREAGYGYTF.

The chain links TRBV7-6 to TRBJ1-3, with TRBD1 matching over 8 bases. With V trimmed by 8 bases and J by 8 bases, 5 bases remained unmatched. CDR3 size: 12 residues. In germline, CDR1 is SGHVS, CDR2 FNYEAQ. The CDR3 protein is CASGQGRDTIYF. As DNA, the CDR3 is TGTGCCAGCGGACAGGGCCGGGACACCATATATTTT.

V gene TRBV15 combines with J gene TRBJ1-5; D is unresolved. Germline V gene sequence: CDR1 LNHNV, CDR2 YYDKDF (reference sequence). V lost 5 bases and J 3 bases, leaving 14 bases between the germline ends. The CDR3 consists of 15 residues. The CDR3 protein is CATSPPAGHNQPQHF. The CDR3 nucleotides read TGTGCCACCAGCCCTCCCGCAGGCCACAATCAGCCCCAGCATTTT.

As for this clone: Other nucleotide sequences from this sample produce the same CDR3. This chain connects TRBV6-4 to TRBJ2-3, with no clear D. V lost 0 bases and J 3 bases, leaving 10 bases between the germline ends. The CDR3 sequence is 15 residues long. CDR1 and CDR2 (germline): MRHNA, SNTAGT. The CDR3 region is CASSDSGGSTDTQYF. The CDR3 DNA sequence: TGTGCCAGCAGTGACTCGGGCGGCTCTACAGATACGCAGTATTTT.

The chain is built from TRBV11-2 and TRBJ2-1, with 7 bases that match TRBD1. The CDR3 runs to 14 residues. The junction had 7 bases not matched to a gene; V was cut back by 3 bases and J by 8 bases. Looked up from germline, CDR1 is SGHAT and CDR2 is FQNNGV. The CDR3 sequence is CASSFTGQADEQFF. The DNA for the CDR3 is TGTGCCAGCAGCTTTACCGGACAGGCGGATGAGCAGTTCTTC. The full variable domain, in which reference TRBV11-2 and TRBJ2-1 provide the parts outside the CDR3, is EAGVAQSPRYKIIEKRQSVAFWCNPISGHATLYWYQQILGQGPKLLIQFQNNGVVDDSQLPKDRFSAERLKGVDSTLKIQPAKLEDSAVYLCASSFTGQADEQFFGPGTRLTVL.

In nucleotides, the CDR3 is TGTGCCAGCAGCGGGTCGCATGAGCAGTTCTTC. As protein: CASSGSHEQFF. The chain uses TRBV2 and TRBJ2-1; D is ambiguous. The CDR3 length is 11 residues. The germline V gene encodes CDR1 SNHLY and CDR2 FYNNEI. With 6 bases removed from V and 8 bases from J, the gap between germline ends came to 8 bases.

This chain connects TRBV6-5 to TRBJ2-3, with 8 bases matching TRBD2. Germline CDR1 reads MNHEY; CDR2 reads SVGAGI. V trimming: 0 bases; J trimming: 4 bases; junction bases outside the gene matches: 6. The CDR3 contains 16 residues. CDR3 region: CASSYSGGGNADTQYF. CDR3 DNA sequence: TGTGCCAGCAGTTACTCTGGCGGGGGGAACGCAGATACGCAGTATTTT.

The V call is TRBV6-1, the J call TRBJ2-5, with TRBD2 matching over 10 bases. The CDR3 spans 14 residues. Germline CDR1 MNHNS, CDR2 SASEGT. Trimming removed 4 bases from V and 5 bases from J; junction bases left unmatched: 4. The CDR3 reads CASSAGLATETQYF. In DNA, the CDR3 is TGTGCCAGCAGTGCGGGACTAGCGACGGAGACCCAGTACTTC.

The CDR3 nucleotides read TGCGCCAGCAGCTTGGCCGGAGCTAGCGGATCCTACAATGAGCAGTTCTTC. It is translated as CASSLAGASGSYNEQFF. V and J are TRBV5-1 and TRBJ2-1; TRBD2 agrees at 7 bases. Germline values: CDR1 SGHRS, CDR2 YFSETQ. CDR3 length equals 17 residues. The ends lost 0 bases at V and 1 base at J; junction bases unmatched: 7.

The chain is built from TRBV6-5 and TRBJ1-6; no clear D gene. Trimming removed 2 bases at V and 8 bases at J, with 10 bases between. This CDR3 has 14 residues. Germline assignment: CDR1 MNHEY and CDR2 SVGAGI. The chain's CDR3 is CASSYRVVDSPLHF. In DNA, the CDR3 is TGTGCCAGCAGTTACAGGGTCGTCGATTCACCCCTCCACTTT.

The CDR3 DNA is TGTGCCAGCAGTTTATCGAAGGGCGGACTATCCACCGGGGAGCTGTTTTTT. Translating gives CASSLSKGGLSTGELFF. The chain combines TRBV27 with TRBJ2-2, with D possibly being TRBD2 (6 bases). V was trimmed by 0 bases and J by 4 bases, leaving 15 bases between them. Germline V CDR1 and CDR2: MNHEY, SMNVEV (reference sequence). The CDR3 covers 17 residues.

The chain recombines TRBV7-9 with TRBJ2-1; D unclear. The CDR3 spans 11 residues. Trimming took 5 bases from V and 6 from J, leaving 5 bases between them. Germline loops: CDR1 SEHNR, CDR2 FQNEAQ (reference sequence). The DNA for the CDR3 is TGTGCCAGCAGCCGTGCCAATGAGCAGTTCTTC. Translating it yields CASSRANEQFF.

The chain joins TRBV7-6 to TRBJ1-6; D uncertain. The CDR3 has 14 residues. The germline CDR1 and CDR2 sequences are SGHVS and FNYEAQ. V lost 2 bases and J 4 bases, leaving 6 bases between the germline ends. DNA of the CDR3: TGTGCCAGCAGCTTAAAGGTGTATAATTCACCCCTCCACTTT. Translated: CASSLKVYNSPLHF.

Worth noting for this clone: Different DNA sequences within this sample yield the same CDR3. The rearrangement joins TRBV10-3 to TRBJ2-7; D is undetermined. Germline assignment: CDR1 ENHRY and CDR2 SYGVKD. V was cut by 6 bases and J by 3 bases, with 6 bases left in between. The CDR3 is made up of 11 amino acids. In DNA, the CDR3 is TGTGCCATCAGCGCCGACTACGAGCAGTACTTC. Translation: CAISADYEQYF.

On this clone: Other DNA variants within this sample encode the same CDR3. This CDR3 is CASSVTDTQYF. The CDR3 coding sequence is TGTGCCAGCAGTGTCACAGATACGCAGTATTTT. This chain links TRBV2 with TRBJ2-3; no reliable D call. The CDR3 length is 11 residues. The V end lost 4 bases, the J end lost 2 bases, and 1 base lay between the germline ends. Germline V gene sequence: CDR1 SNHLY, CDR2 FYNNEI.

CDR3: CASSLQQTGEQYF. CDR3 DNA: TGTGCCAGCAGCTTACAGCAGACGGGAGAGCAGTACTTC. V gene TRBV11-2 combines with J gene TRBJ2-7; possible D gene TRBD2, 5 bases. The V and J ends lost 2 bases and 7 bases respectively, with 12 bases between them. Germline values: CDR1 SGHAT, CDR2 FQNNGV. The CDR3 length is 13 residues.